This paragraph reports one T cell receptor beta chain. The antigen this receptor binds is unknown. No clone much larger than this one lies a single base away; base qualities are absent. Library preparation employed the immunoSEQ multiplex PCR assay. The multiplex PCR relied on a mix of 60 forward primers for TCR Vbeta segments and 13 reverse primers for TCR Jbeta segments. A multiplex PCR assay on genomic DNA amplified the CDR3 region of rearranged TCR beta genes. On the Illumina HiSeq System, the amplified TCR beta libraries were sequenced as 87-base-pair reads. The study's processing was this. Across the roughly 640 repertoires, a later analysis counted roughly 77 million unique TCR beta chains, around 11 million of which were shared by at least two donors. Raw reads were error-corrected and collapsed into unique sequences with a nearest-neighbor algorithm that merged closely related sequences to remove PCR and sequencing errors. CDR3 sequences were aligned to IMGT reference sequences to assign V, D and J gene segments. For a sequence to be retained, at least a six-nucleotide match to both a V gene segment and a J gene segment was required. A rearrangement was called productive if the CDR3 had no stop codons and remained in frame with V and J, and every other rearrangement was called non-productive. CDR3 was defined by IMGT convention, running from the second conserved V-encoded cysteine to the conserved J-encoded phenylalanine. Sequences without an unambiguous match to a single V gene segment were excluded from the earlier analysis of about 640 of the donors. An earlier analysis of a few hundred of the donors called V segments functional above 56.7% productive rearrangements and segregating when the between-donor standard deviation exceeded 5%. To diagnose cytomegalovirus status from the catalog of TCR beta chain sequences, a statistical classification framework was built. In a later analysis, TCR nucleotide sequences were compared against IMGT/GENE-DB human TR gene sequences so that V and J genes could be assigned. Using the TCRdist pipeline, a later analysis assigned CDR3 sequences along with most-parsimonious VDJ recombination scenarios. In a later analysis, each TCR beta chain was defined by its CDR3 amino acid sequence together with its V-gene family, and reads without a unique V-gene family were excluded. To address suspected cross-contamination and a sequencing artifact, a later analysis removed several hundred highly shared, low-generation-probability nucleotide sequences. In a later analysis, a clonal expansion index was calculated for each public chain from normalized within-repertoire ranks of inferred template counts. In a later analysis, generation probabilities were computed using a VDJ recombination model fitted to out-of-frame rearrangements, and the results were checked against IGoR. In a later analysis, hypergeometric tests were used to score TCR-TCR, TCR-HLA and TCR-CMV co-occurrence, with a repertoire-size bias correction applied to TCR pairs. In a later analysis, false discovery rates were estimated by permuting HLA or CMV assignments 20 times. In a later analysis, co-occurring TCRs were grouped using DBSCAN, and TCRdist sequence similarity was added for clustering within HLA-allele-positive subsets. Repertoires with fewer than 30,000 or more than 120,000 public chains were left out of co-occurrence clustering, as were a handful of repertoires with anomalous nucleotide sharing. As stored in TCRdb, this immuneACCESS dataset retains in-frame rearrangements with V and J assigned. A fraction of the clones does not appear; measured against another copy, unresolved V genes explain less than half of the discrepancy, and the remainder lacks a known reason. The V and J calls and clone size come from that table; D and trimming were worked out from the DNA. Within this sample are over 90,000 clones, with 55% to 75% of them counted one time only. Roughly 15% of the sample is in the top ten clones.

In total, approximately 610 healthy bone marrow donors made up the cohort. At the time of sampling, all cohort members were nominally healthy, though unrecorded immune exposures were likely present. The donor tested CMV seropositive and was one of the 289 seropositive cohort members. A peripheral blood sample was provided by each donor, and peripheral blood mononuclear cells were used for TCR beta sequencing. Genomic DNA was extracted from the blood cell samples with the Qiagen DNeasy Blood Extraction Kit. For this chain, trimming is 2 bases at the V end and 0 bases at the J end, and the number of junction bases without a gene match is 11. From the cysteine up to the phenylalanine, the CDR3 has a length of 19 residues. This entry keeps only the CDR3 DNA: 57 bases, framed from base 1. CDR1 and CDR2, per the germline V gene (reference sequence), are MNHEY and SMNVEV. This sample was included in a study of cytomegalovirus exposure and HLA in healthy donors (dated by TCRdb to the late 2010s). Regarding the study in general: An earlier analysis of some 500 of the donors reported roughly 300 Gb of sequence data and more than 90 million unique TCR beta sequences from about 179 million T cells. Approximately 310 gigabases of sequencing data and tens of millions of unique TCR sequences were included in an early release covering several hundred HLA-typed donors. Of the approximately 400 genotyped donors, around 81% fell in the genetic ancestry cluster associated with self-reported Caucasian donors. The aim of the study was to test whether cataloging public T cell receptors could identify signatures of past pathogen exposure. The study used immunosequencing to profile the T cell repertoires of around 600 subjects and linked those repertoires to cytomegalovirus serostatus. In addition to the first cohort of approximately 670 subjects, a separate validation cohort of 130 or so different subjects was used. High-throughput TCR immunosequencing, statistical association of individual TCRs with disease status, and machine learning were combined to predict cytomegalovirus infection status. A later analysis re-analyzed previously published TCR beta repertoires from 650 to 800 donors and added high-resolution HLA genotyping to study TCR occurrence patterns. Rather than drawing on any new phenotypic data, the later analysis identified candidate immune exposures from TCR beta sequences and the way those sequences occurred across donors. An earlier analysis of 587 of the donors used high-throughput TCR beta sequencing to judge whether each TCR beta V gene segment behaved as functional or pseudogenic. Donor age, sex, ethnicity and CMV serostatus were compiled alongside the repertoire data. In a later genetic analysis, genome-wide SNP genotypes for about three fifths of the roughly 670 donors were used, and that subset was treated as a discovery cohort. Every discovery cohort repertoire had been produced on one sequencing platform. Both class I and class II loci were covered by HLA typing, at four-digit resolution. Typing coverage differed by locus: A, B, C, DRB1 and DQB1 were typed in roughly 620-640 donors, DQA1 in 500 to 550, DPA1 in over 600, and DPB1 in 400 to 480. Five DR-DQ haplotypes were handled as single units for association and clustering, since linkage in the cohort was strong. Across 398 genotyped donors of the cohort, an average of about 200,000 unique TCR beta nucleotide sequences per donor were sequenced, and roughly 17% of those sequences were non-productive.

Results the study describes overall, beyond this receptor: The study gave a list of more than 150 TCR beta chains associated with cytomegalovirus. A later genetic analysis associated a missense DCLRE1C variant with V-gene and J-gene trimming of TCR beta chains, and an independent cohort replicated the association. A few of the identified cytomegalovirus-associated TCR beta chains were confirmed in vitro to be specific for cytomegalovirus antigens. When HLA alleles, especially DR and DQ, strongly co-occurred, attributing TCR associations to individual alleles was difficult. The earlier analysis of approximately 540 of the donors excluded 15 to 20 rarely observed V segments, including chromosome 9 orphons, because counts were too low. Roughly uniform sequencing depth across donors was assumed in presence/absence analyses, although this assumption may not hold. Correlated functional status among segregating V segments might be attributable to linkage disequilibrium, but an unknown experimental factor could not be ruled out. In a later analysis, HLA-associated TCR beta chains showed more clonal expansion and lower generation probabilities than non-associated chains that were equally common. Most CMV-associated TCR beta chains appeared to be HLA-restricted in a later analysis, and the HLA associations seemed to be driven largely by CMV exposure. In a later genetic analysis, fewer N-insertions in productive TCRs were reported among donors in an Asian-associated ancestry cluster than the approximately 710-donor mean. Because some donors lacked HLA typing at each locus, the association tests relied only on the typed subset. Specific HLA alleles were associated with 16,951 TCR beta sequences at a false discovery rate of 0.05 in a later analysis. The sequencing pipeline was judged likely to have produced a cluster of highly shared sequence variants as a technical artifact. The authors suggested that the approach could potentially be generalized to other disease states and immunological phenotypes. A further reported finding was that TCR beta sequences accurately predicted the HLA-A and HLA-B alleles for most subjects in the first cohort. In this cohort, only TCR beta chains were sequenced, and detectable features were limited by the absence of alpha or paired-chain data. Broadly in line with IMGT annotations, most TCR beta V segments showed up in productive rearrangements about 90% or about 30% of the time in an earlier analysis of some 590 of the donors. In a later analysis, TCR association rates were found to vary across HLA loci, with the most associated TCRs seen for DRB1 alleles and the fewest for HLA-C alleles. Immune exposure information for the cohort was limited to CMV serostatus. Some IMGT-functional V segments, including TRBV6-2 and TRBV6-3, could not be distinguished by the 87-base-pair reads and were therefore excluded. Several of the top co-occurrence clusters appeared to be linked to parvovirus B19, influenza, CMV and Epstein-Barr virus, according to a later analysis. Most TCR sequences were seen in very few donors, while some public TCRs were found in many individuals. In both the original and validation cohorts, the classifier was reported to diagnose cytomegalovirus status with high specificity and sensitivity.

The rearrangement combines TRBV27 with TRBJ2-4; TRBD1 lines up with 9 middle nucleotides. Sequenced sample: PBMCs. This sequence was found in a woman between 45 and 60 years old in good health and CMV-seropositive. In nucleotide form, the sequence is TGTGCCAGCAGTTTAGCAACCGGGACAGGGAGTTTAGCCAAAAACATTCAGTACTTC. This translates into CASSLATGTGSLAKNIQYF.